Below, 20 T cell receptor beta chains from the same sample are listed, as sequenced in a study of cytomegalovirus exposure and HLA in healthy donors. The PCR contained 60 Vbeta and 13 Jbeta primers. Assay used: immunoSEQ multiplex PCR; TCRdb lists only in-frame clones, some missing. This sample yields 150,000 to 200,000 clones, of which about 86% are seen a single time; about 2.2% belongs to the top ten. Specimen: PBMCs. Source of these receptors: a woman aged 25 to 39 in good health and CMV-seronegative.

The genes are TRBV29-1 and TRBJ2-7; 14 bases map to TRBD2. Germline V gene lookup returns CDR1 SQVTM and CDR2 ANQGSEA. V was pared by 6 bases and J by 6 bases, with 7 bases of the junction left unmatched. This CDR3 has 14 residues. The CDR3 coding sequence is TGCAGCGTCGGACTAGCGGGGGGCCGGGCCGAGCAGTACTTC. This encodes CSVGLAGGRAEQYF.

The V and J genes are TRBV6-6 and TRBJ1-2; 7 bases are a match to TRBD1. V shed 0 bases and J 2 bases; nucleotides not matched to a gene: 6. The CDR3 runs to 16 residues. Germline lookup yields CDR1 MNHNY and CDR2 SVGAGI (reference sequence). The CDR3 loop is CASSYSGQEPNYGYTF. The CDR3 nucleotides are TGTGCCAGCAGTTACTCAGGACAGGAACCGAACTATGGCTACACCTTC.

The chain combines TRBV6-6 with TRBJ2-7, with a tentative D call TRBD2 (5 bases). CDR1 and CDR2 from the germline V gene are MNHNY and SVGAGI (reference sequence). This CDR3 is built from 14 residues. Trimming took 8 bases from V and 1 from J, leaving 15 bases between them. In nucleotides, the CDR3 is TGTGCCAGCGCTTTAAGACCGGGGTCCTACGAGCAGTACTTC. It specifies CASALRPGSYEQYF.

The J gene is TRBJ1-2, the V gene TRBV7-2, with 8 bases aligning to TRBD1. Germline CDR1 is SGHTA and CDR2 is FQGNSA. J gave up 8 bases and V 2 bases, and 4 bases lay outside the gene matches. This CDR3 contains 13 residues. CDR3 sequence reads: CASSLQGAGGYTF. CDR3 coding DNA: TGTGCCAGCAGCTTACAGGGGGCAGGAGGCTACACCTTC.

The CDR3 loop is CSVPGTGFGYTF. In nucleotides, the CDR3 is TGCAGCGTACCCGGGACAGGGTTTGGCTACACCTTC. The chain has TRBV29-1 and TRBJ1-2, with 9 bases lining up with TRBD1. The CDR3 runs 12 residues. CDR1 and CDR2 from the germline V gene are SQVTM and ANQGSEA. Unmatched junction bases numbered 6, after V lost 6 bases and J lost 7 bases.

V and J are TRBV7-2 and TRBJ1-2, with a weak D call TRBD1 (6 bases). V dropped 4 bases and J dropped 4 bases, with 13 bases sitting between them. Germline V gene lookup returns CDR1 SGHTA and CDR2 FQGNSA. The CDR3 sequence is 14 residues long. Here the CDR3 reads CASSYLDSGYGYTF. In nucleotides, the CDR3 is TGTGCCAGCAGCTACCTGGACAGTGGCTATGGCTACACCTTC.

This sequence joins TRBV5-1 and TRBJ1-2; D is unresolved. The CDR3 is made up of 15 amino acids. With 0 bases removed from V and 5 bases from J, the gap between germline ends came to 14 bases. Germline-derived CDR1 and CDR2 are SGHRS and YFSETQ. CDR3 region: CASSLAAGVEYGYTF. The CDR3 DNA reads TGCGCCAGCAGCTTGGCCGCGGGAGTAGAATATGGCTACACCTTC.

The chain is built from TRBV28 and TRBJ2-7; 15 bases align to TRBD2. Germline trimming cut 2 bases from V and 0 bases from J; bases unmatched to any gene: 5. CDR1 is MDHEN, CDR2 SYDVKM, per germline. This CDR3 has 18 residues. The CDR3 bases are TGTGCCAGCAGTTTAGCGGGACTAGCGGGGGGCTCCTCCTACGAGCAGTACTTC. Its translation is CASSLAGLAGGSSYEQYF.

The V and J genes are TRBV4-3 and TRBJ1-2, with 8 bases matching TRBD1. After removal of 1 base from V and 3 bases from J, the junction contained 10 bases not matched to a gene. Germline-derived CDR1 and CDR2 are LGHNA and YSLEER. The CDR3 extends over 17 amino acids. The CDR3 sequence: CASSQGPAETGDYGYTF. CDR3 nucleotides: TGCGCCAGCAGCCAAGGTCCTGCCGAGACAGGGGACTATGGCTACACCTTC.

Points on this clone: The same CDR3 arises from other DNA sequences in this sample as well. This sequence joins TRBV2 and TRBJ2-1; the D gene is possibly TRBD1 (6 bases). The germline V gene encodes CDR1 SNHLY and CDR2 FYNNEI. Between the trimmed V and J ends, which lost 3 bases and 6 bases, there was a span of 6 bases. This CDR3 spans 12 amino acids. The CDR3 loop is CASSDRGNEQFF. The CDR3, as DNA: TGTGCCAGCAGTGACAGGGGCAATGAGCAGTTCTTC.

J is TRBJ1-2 and V is TRBV5-6; weak D call: TRBD1 (5 bases). Germline CDR1 is SGHDT and CDR2 is YYEEEE. The CDR3 spans 12 residues. The V end was cut by 2 bases, the J end by 5 bases, with 7 bases between. This chain's CDR3 is CASSFPGYGYTF. CDR3 nucleotide sequence: TGTGCCAGCAGCTTTCCAGGGTATGGCTACACCTTC.

This clone was detected only once. The genes are TRBV19 and TRBJ2-5; 9 nucleotides align to TRBD1. There are 16 residues in the CDR3. Germline trimming cut 5 bases from V and 2 bases from J; bases unmatched to any gene: 9. Looked up from germline, CDR1 is LNHDA and CDR2 is SQIVND (reference sequence). The CDR3 sequence is CASSLRQGVIQETQYF. CDR3 in DNA: TGTGCCAGTAGTCTCCGACAGGGGGTTATTCAAGAGACCCAGTACTTC.

The chain employs TRBV7-2 and TRBJ1-5; D gene ambiguous. Germline CDR1 reads SGHTA; CDR2 reads FQGNSA. CDR3 length equals 14 residues. V was shortened by 2 bases and J by 5 bases, with 10 bases between the two germline ends. In nucleotides, the CDR3 is TGTGCCAGCAGCTTAATCTCAGGTGATCAGCCCCAGCATTTT. As protein: CASSLISGDQPQHF.

The rearrangement links TRBV27 to TRBJ1-2; 7 bases map to TRBD1. Trimming cost V 5 bases and J 14 bases; bases outside gene matches: 23. The CDR3 runs to 16 residues. Germline V lookup: CDR1 MNHEY, CDR2 SMNVEV (reference sequence). CDR3 in amino acids: CASSRQTGRRWAKATF. CDR3 nucleotides: TGTGCCAGCAGTCGCCAGACAGGGCGGAGGTGGGCTAAGGCGACCTTC.

This CDR3 is CASSLMGRETEAFF. DNA of the CDR3: TGTGCCAGCAGCTTAATGGGCAGGGAAACTGAAGCTTTCTTT. This chain joins TRBV7-9 and TRBJ1-1; tentatively, D is TRBD1 (5 bases). The length of the CDR3 is 14 residues. V lost 2 bases and J lost 5, with 12 bases in between. Germline CDR1 reads SEHNR; CDR2 reads FQNEAQ (reference sequence).

This chain links TRBV18 with TRBJ2-6; a possible D gene is TRBD2 (6 bases). This CDR3 is built from 18 residues. Germline V CDR1 and CDR2: KGHSH, LQKENI. The V end lost 6 bases, the J end lost 0 bases, and 18 bases lay between the germline ends. The CDR3 DNA sequence: TGTGCCAGCTCCTCGCGGGGCGCCAGTCCCTCTGGGGCCAACGTCCTGACTTTC. It encodes CASSSRGASPSGANVLTF.

V is TRBV7-2 and J is TRBJ1-6; maybe TRBD1 (5 bases). Germline CDR1 and CDR2: SGHTA and FQGNSA. Trimming removed 3 bases at V and 6 bases at J, with 6 bases between. The CDR3 contains 13 residues. This chain's CDR3 is CASSFQGNSPLHF. The CDR3 DNA reads TGTGCCAGCAGCTTCCAGGGTAATTCACCCCTCCACTTT.

The rearrangement joins TRBV21-1 to TRBJ2-7; the table's D call of TRBD1 was not tested on the DNA. TRBV21-1 is noted as a pseudogene. This CDR3 is built from 14 residues. Here the CDR3 reads CASTYGTGSYEQYF. The CDR3 DNA reads as TGTGCCAGCACTTACGGGACAGGGTCATACGAGCAGTACTTC.

The chain links TRBV6-5 to TRBJ2-7; 7 nucleotides line up with TRBD2. The junction had 5 bases not matched to a gene; V was cut back by 6 bases and J by 0 bases. There are 14 residues in the CDR3. Per the germline V gene, CDR1 is MNHEY and CDR2 is SVGAGI. The CDR3 nucleotides are TGTGCCAGCAGGGGGACTATTAGCTCCTACGAGCAGTACTTC. It codes for CASRGTISSYEQYF.

This clone came up a few times. The same CDR3 can be traced to other DNA sequences in this sample. This chain uses TRBV6-5 with TRBJ2-5; D is unresolved. V was shortened by 0 bases and J by 2 bases, with 10 bases between the two germline ends. CDR1 and CDR2 from the germline V gene are MNHEY and SVGAGI. The CDR3 has 15 amino acids. The CDR3 DNA follows: TGTGCCAGCAGTTACTCATACGGAGATCAAGAGACCCAGTACTTC. It translates to CASSYSYGDQETQYF.